The rows below give T cell receptor beta chains drawn from one sample of a study of blood T cells in healthy people across ages. TCRdb independently ran MiXCR on the 5' RACE reads; one entry per CDR3 protein. The sample contains 1,300,000 or so distinct CDR3 sequences, roughly 60% of which appear only once. Input material: blood. Every receptor here comes from a man aged 18 to 29 in good health. The CDR3 runs from the conserved cysteine through the conserved F or W. Fields, in order: J gene, V gene, CDR3 length, D gene, clone size, CDR3 protein, CDR3 DNA. A D gene is named only where the DNA matches it firmly. Rows give clone size only sometimes, using once, few, many, or a class for an expanded clone.

J gene: TRBJ1-6; V gene: TRBV4-3; CDR3 length: 15; D gene: TRBD1; clone size: .; CDR3 protein: CASSQVRQGGSPLHF; CDR3 DNA: TGCGCCAGCAGCCAAGTACGGCAGGGGGGTTCACCCCTCCACTTT
J gene: TRBJ2-7; V gene: TRBV4-1; CDR3 length: 16; D gene: .; clone size: .; CDR3 protein: CASSQGLLSASYEQYF; CDR3 DNA: TGCGCCAGCAGCCAAGGCCTTCTTTCTGCATCCTACGAGCAGTACTTC
J gene: TRBJ2-7; V gene: TRBV20-1; CDR3 length: 14; D gene: TRBD2; clone size: .; CDR3 protein: CSACNSGRFYEQYF; CDR3 DNA: TGCAGTGCTTGTAATAGCGGGAGGTTCTACGAGCAGTACTTC
J gene: TRBJ2-3; V gene: TRBV5-5; CDR3 length: 16; D gene: .; clone size: .; CDR3 protein: CASSLGGNSRTDTQYF; CDR3 DNA: TGTGCCAGCAGCTTGGGAGGAAATAGTCGAACAGATACGCAGTATTTT
J gene: TRBJ1-2; V gene: TRBV5-5; CDR3 length: 16; D gene: TRBD1; clone size: .; CDR3 protein: CASSGGWDSLNYGYTF; CDR3 DNA: TGTGCCAGCAGCGGTGGCTGGGACAGCCTAAACTATGGCTACACCTTC
J gene: TRBJ2-5; V gene: TRBV27; CDR3 length: 13; D gene: TRBD2; clone size: .; CDR3 protein: CASSGGAWETQYF; CDR3 DNA: TGTGCCAGCAGCGGGGGGGCCTGGGAGACCCAGTACTTC
J gene: TRBJ2-7; V gene: TRBV29-1; CDR3 length: 12; D gene: .; clone size: .; CDR3 protein: CSVEGDGAWQYF; CDR3 DNA: TGCAGCGTTGAAGGGGACGGTGCTTGGCAGTACTTC
J gene: TRBJ2-7; V gene: TRBV4-1; CDR3 length: 15; D gene: .; clone size: .; CDR3 protein: CASSQGAGIPYEQYF; CDR3 DNA: TGCGCCAGCAGCCAAGGGGCAGGGATCCCCTACGAGCAGTACTTC
J gene: TRBJ1-2; V gene: TRBV11-2; CDR3 length: 15; D gene: .; clone size: .; CDR3 protein: CASSPDQKFNYGYTF; CDR3 DNA: TGTGCCAGCAGCCCGGACCAAAAATTTAACTATGGCTACACCTTC
J gene: TRBJ2-1; V gene: TRBV4-1; CDR3 length: 13; D gene: TRBD2; clone size: .; CDR3 protein: CASSPGTTDEQFF; CDR3 DNA: TGCGCCAGCAGCCCCGGGACTACCGATGAGCAGTTCTTC
J gene: TRBJ2-3; V gene: TRBV4-1; CDR3 length: 15; D gene: .; clone size: few; CDR3 protein: CASSPQLGSTDTQYF; CDR3 DNA: TGCGCCAGCAGCCCGCAACTAGGAAGCACAGATACGCAGTATTTT
J gene: TRBJ2-7; V gene: TRBV11-1; CDR3 length: 17; D gene: .; clone size: once; CDR3 protein: CASSSYPRGRNPYEQYF; CDR3 DNA: TGTGCCAGCAGCTCTTATCCACGGGGGCGTAATCCCTACGAGCAGTACTTC
J gene: TRBJ2-7; V gene: TRBV29-1; CDR3 length: 12; D gene: .; clone size: .; CDR3 protein: CSAEDWGREQYF; CDR3 DNA: TGCAGCGCGGAGGACTGGGGCAGGGAGCAGTACTTC
J gene: TRBJ2-5; V gene: TRBV10-3; CDR3 length: 14; D gene: TRBD1; clone size: .; CDR3 protein: CAISESGQSNEQYF; CDR3 DNA: TGTGCCATCAGTGAGTCGGGACAGAGCAATGAGCAGTACTTC
J gene: TRBJ2-3; V gene: TRBV4-1; CDR3 length: 14; D gene: .; clone size: few; CDR3 protein: CASSSAPLSDTQYF; CDR3 DNA: TGCGCCAGCAGCTCTGCGCCCCTTTCAGATACGCAGTATTTT
J gene: TRBJ2-7; V gene: TRBV5-5; CDR3 length: 14; D gene: .; clone size: few; CDR3 protein: CASSGEEGPYEQYF; CDR3 DNA: TGTGCCAGCAGCGGTGAGGAGGGTCCCTACGAGCAGTACTTC
J gene: TRBJ2-3; V gene: TRBV12-5; CDR3 length: 13; D gene: .; clone size: .; CDR3 protein: CASGLSLLDTQYF; CDR3 DNA: TGTGCTAGTGGTTTGTCACTATTGGATACGCAGTATTTT
J gene: TRBJ2-7; V gene: TRBV6-6; CDR3 length: 14; D gene: TRBD1; clone size: few; CDR3 protein: CASSYIGQGHEQYF; CDR3 DNA: TGTGCCAGCAGTTACATTGGACAGGGCCACGAGCAGTACTTC
J gene: TRBJ2-1; V gene: TRBV4-2; CDR3 length: 15; D gene: .; clone size: .; CDR3 protein: CASSQDFGGWNEQFF; CDR3 DNA: TGTGCCAGCAGCCAAGATTTCGGTGGGTGGAATGAGCAGTTCTTC
J gene: TRBJ2-5; V gene: TRBV6-5; CDR3 length: 12; D gene: .; clone size: .; CDR3 protein: CAGSGIQETQYF; CDR3 DNA: TGTGCCGGCTCCGGGATCCAAGAGACCCAGTACTTC
J gene: TRBJ2-5; V gene: TRBV7-9; CDR3 length: 12; D gene: .; clone size: .; CDR3 protein: CASSLGAKTQYF; CDR3 DNA: TGTGCCAGCAGCTTGGGGGCGAAGACCCAGTACTTC
J gene: TRBJ2-7; V gene: TRBV5-1; CDR3 length: 12; D gene: .; clone size: .; CDR3 protein: CASRRPGYEQYF; CDR3 DNA: TGCGCCAGCAGACGCCCAGGTTACGAGCAGTACTTC
J gene: TRBJ2-7; V gene: TRBV10-3; CDR3 length: 13; D gene: .; clone size: .; CDR3 protein: CAISGPPTYEQYF; CDR3 DNA: TGTGCTATCAGTGGGCCCCCGACCTACGAGCAGTACTTC
J gene: TRBJ2-3; V gene: TRBV6-2/TRBV6-3; CDR3 length: 15; D gene: .; clone size: .; CDR3 protein: CASSERAINTDTQYF; CDR3 DNA: TGTGCCAGCAGTGAGCGGGCCATCAACACAGATACGCAGTATTTT
J gene: TRBJ2-1; V gene: TRBV4-3; CDR3 length: 17; D gene: .; clone size: .; CDR3 protein: CVSSHVGGILRDNEQFF; CDR3 DNA: TGCGTCAGCAGCCACGTAGGGGGTATCTTAAGGGACAATGAGCAGTTCTTC
J gene: TRBJ1-2; V gene: TRBV12-3/TRBV12-4; CDR3 length: 14; D gene: .; clone size: few; CDR3 protein: CASSLWGIGYGYTF; CDR3 DNA: TGTGCCAGCAGTTTATGGGGCATAGGCTATGGCTACACCTTC
J gene: TRBJ2-5; V gene: TRBV28; CDR3 length: 13; D gene: .; clone size: .; CDR3 protein: CASTRGPGGTQYF; CDR3 DNA: TGTGCCAGCACCCGGGGGCCCGGAGGGACCCAGTACTTC
J gene: TRBJ2-5; V gene: TRBV12-3/TRBV12-4; CDR3 length: 12; D gene: .; clone size: once; CDR3 protein: CASSLYEETQYF; CDR3 DNA: TGTGCCAGCAGTTTATACGAGGAGACCCAGTACTTC
J gene: TRBJ1-1; V gene: TRBV4-1; CDR3 length: 15; D gene: .; clone size: .; CDR3 protein: CASSHVPTPNTEAFF; CDR3 DNA: TGCGCCAGCAGCCACGTACCTACACCGAACACTGAAGCTTTCTTT
J gene: TRBJ2-5; V gene: TRBV12-3/TRBV12-4; CDR3 length: 11; D gene: .; clone size: many; CDR3 protein: CASSVQETQYF; CDR3 DNA: TGTGCCAGCAGTGTTCAAGAGACCCAGTACTTC
J gene: TRBJ1-2; V gene: TRBV12-3/TRBV12-4; CDR3 length: 14; D gene: .; clone size: few; CDR3 protein: CASSLGAERVGYTF; CDR3 DNA: TGTGCCAGCAGTTTGGGCGCTGAAAGGGTGGGCTACACCTTC
J gene: TRBJ2-1; V gene: TRBV29-1; CDR3 length: 12; D gene: .; clone size: .; CDR3 protein: CSVPSGGPWEFF; CDR3 DNA: TGCAGCGTGCCCTCGGGGGGCCCATGGGAGTTCTTC
J gene: TRBJ2-5; V gene: TRBV11-2; CDR3 length: 14; D gene: .; clone size: once; CDR3 protein: CASSLVPREETQYF; CDR3 DNA: TGTGCCAGCAGCTTAGTACCGAGAGAAGAGACCCAGTACTTC
J gene: TRBJ2-7; V gene: TRBV29-1; CDR3 length: 15; D gene: .; clone size: few; CDR3 protein: CSVEDSGTAFSEQYF; CDR3 DNA: TGCAGCGTTGAAGATAGCGGGACAGCCTTTTCCGAGCAGTACTTC
J gene: TRBJ2-5; V gene: TRBV20-1; CDR3 length: 16; D gene: TRBD2; clone size: .; CDR3 protein: CSARGVRAGEVETQYF; CDR3 DNA: TGCAGTGCTAGAGGTGTTCGAGCGGGGGAGGTAGAGACCCAGTACTTC
J gene: TRBJ1-5; V gene: TRBV10-3; CDR3 length: 13; D gene: .; clone size: .; CDR3 protein: CAISESTRWPQHF; CDR3 DNA: TGTGCCATCAGTGAGTCGACAAGGTGGCCCCAGCATTTT
J gene: TRBJ2-5; V gene: TRBV4-2; CDR3 length: 14; D gene: .; clone size: once; CDR3 protein: CANSHRGYQETQYF; CDR3 DNA: TGTGCCAACAGCCATCGGGGGTACCAAGAGACCCAGTACTTC
J gene: TRBJ2-7; V gene: TRBV29-1; CDR3 length: 11; D gene: .; clone size: few; CDR3 protein: CSVVLSYEQYF; CDR3 DNA: TGCAGCGTTGTCCTCTCCTACGAGCAGTACTTC
J gene: TRBJ2-1; V gene: TRBV3-1; CDR3 length: 16; D gene: .; clone size: .; CDR3 protein: CASSQVRGGIYNEQFF; CDR3 DNA: TGTGCCAGCAGCCAAGTAAGGGGGGGGATCTACAATGAGCAGTTCTTC
J gene: TRBJ2-1; V gene: TRBV7-2; CDR3 length: 16; D gene: .; clone size: .; CDR3 protein: CGSGASLGLDTNEQFF; CDR3 DNA: TGTGGGTCCGGCGCCTCCCTGGGGTTGGACACCAATGAGCAGTTCTTC
J gene: TRBJ2-7; V gene: TRBV7-2; CDR3 length: 13; D gene: .; clone size: .; CDR3 protein: CASSPAISNEQYF; CDR3 DNA: TGTGCCAGCAGCCCGGCCATATCCAATGAGCAGTACTTC